Listed below are T cell receptor beta chains from one sample, sequenced in a study of T cell changes during pregnancy in multiple sclerosis. Sequencing was performed with immunoSEQ multiplex PCR; in TCRdb, only in-frame clones are kept and a portion is missing. The profile shows over 40,000 clones, about 88% of them singletons. This specimen was CD8+ T cells from peripheral blood mononuclear cells, taken after pregnancy. Source of these receptors: a female donor in good health, enrolled as a control in a pregnancy study. The CDR3 runs from the conserved cysteine through the conserved F or W. A D gene is named only where the DNA matches it firmly. The size of a clone is reported for some rows only, either as once, few or many, or as a class for expanded clones.

abundance: NA
v_gene: TRBV7-9
d_gene: NA
j_gene: TRBJ2-1
CDR3nt: TGTGCCAGCAGCTTAGTGCAGGGTAGTAGGAATGAGCAGTTCTTC
CDR3aa: CASSLVQGSRNEQFF

abundance: NA
v_gene: TRBV7-9
d_gene: NA
j_gene: TRBJ1-3
CDR3nt: TGTGCCAGCAGCTTACGCGGCAGCGACTCTGGAAACACCATATATTTT
CDR3aa: CASSLRGSDSGNTIYF

abundance: NA
v_gene: TRBV5-6
d_gene: TRBD1
j_gene: TRBJ1-2
CDR3nt: TGTGCCAGCAGAAGACAGGGGGCTATATCGAACTATGGCTACACCTTC
CDR3aa: CASRRQGAISNYGYTF

abundance: NA
v_gene: TRBV5-6
d_gene: NA
j_gene: TRBJ1-3
CDR3nt: TGTGCCAGCAGCCTACTCCCGACAAGAAACTCTGGAAACACCATATATTTT
CDR3aa: CASSLLPTRNSGNTIYF

abundance: NA
v_gene: TRBV28
d_gene: TRBD2
j_gene: TRBJ2-7
CDR3nt: TGTGCCAGTGGACTAGCGGGGGTTTTCTCCTACGAGCAGTACTTC
CDR3aa: CASGLAGVFSYEQYF

abundance: NA
v_gene: TRBV5-1
d_gene: NA
j_gene: TRBJ1-2
CDR3nt: TGCGCCAGCAGCTTGGACAGGAGCTATGGCTACACCTTC
CDR3aa: CASSLDRSYGYTF

abundance: NA
v_gene: TRBV5-6
d_gene: TRBD2
j_gene: TRBJ2-7
CDR3nt: TGTGCCAGCAGCTCCCGACTAGCGGGGGGGCTCTACGAGCAGTACTTC
CDR3aa: CASSSRLAGGLYEQYF

abundance: NA
v_gene: TRBV7-9
d_gene: NA
j_gene: TRBJ2-1
CDR3nt: TGTGCCAGCGAGGACGGGGGGCCACGCAATGAGCAGTTCTTC
CDR3aa: CASEDGGPRNEQFF

abundance: NA
v_gene: TRBV7-8
d_gene: NA
j_gene: TRBJ2-7
CDR3nt: TGTGCCAGCAGCTCCCCGGGGGCCTACGAGCAGTACTTC
CDR3aa: CASSSPGAYEQYF

abundance: NA
v_gene: TRBV6-5
d_gene: NA
j_gene: TRBJ1-5
CDR3nt: TGTGCCAGCAGTTTGAGTTTGGGACAAGATCAGCCCCAGCATTTT
CDR3aa: CASSLSLGQDQPQHF

abundance: once
v_gene: TRBV4-3
d_gene: NA
j_gene: TRBJ1-5
CDR3nt: TGCGCCAGCAGCCAAGAGTCAGGTAGCAATCAGCCCCAGCATTTT
CDR3aa: CASSQESGSNQPQHF

abundance: NA
v_gene: TRBV6-5
d_gene: TRBD2
j_gene: TRBJ2-1
CDR3nt: TGTGCCAGCAGTTACCCGGGAGCGGGGGGCCACAATGAGCAGTTCTTC
CDR3aa: CASSYPGAGGHNEQFF

abundance: once
v_gene: TRBV4-1
d_gene: TRBD1
j_gene: TRBJ1-2
CDR3nt: TGCGCCAGCAGCCAAGTTAACAGGGGTTCTTCCTATGGCTACACCTTC
CDR3aa: CASSQVNRGSSYGYTF

abundance: NA
v_gene: TRBV5-1
d_gene: TRBD1
j_gene: TRBJ1-2
CDR3nt: TGCGCCAGCAGCGGAACAGGGGCTGGCTACACCTTC
CDR3aa: CASSGTGAGYTF

abundance: NA
v_gene: TRBV4-2
d_gene: NA
j_gene: TRBJ1-1
CDR3nt: TGTGCCAGCAGCCTCGGGGGGAGAAATGAAGCTTTCTTT
CDR3aa: CASSLGGRNEAFF

abundance: NA
v_gene: TRBV19
d_gene: NA
j_gene: TRBJ1-2
CDR3nt: TGTGCCAGTAGTATAGCAGGCCGCTATGGCTACACCTTC
CDR3aa: CASSIAGRYGYTF

abundance: NA
v_gene: TRBV4-1
d_gene: NA
j_gene: TRBJ1-1
CDR3nt: TGCGCCAGCAGCCAAGGAAGAGGTAAGGTGAACACTGAAGCTTTCTTT
CDR3aa: CASSQGRGKVNTEAFF

abundance: NA
v_gene: TRBV28
d_gene: NA
j_gene: TRBJ1-6
CDR3nt: TGTGCCAGCAGTGCCGGGATTTATTCACCCCTCCACTTT
CDR3aa: CASSAGIYSPLHF

abundance: NA
v_gene: TRBV4-1
d_gene: NA
j_gene: TRBJ1-4
CDR3nt: TGCGCCAGCAGCCAAGATGCCGGACAGAACCCTAATGAAAAACTGTTTTTT
CDR3aa: CASSQDAGQNPNEKLFF

abundance: NA
v_gene: TRBV6-4
d_gene: TRBD1
j_gene: TRBJ1-1
CDR3nt: TGTGCCAGCAGTTTCGGGACAGGGTCGACTGAAGCTTTCTTT
CDR3aa: CASSFGTGSTEAFF

abundance: NA
v_gene: TRBV7-6
d_gene: NA
j_gene: TRBJ2-5
CDR3nt: TGTGCCAGCAGCTTAAGACTAGAAGAGACCCAGTACTTC
CDR3aa: CASSLRLEETQYF

abundance: NA
v_gene: TRBV11-2
d_gene: NA
j_gene: TRBJ1-2
CDR3nt: TGTGCCAGCAGCCCCCCAGGGAAGGACTATGGCTACACCTTC
CDR3aa: CASSPPGKDYGYTF

abundance: NA
v_gene: TRBV11-3
d_gene: TRBD1
j_gene: TRBJ2-5
CDR3nt: TGTGCCAGCAGCTTCAGGGGGCCCCAAGAGACCCAGTACTTC
CDR3aa: CASSFRGPQETQYF

abundance: NA
v_gene: TRBV7-8
d_gene: NA
j_gene: TRBJ1-2
CDR3nt: TGTGCCAGCAGCTCTGGACAAGGGGACTATGGCTACACCTTC
CDR3aa: CASSSGQGDYGYTF

abundance: NA
v_gene: TRBV5-5
d_gene: NA
j_gene: TRBJ1-3
CDR3nt: TGTGCCAGTGGCCGGGATGAAGGAAACACCATATATTTT
CDR3aa: CASGRDEGNTIYF

abundance: NA
v_gene: TRBV9
d_gene: TRBD1
j_gene: TRBJ2-6
CDR3nt: TGTGCCAGCAGCCCCAAAGACAGGGCTGGGGCCAACGTCCTGACTTTC
CDR3aa: CASSPKDRAGANVLTF

abundance: NA
v_gene: TRBV2
d_gene: NA
j_gene: TRBJ1-2
CDR3nt: TGTGCCAGCAGGTCGACAGGAAACTATGGCTACACCTTC
CDR3aa: CASRSTGNYGYTF

abundance: NA
v_gene: TRBV6-5
d_gene: NA
j_gene: TRBJ1-1
CDR3nt: TGTGCCAGCAGCTCGACAGAGGACACTGAAGCTTTCTTT
CDR3aa: CASSSTEDTEAFF

abundance: NA
v_gene: TRBV7-3
d_gene: TRBD2
j_gene: TRBJ2-2
CDR3nt: TGTGCCAGCAGCTTAGTGGACGGGGGGAGCACCGGGGAGCTGTTTTTT
CDR3aa: CASSLVDGGSTGELFF

abundance: NA
v_gene: TRBV28
d_gene: TRBD1
j_gene: TRBJ1-6
CDR3nt: TGTGCCAGCAGTCGACAGGGGGCAAATTCACCCCTCCACTTT
CDR3aa: CASSRQGANSPLHF

abundance: NA
v_gene: TRBV11-2
d_gene: TRBD1
j_gene: TRBJ2-7
CDR3nt: TGTGCCAGCAGCTTTGGGCTGGACAGGTCTTTCTACGAGCAGTACTTC
CDR3aa: CASSFGLDRSFYEQYF

abundance: NA
v_gene: TRBV4-3
d_gene: NA
j_gene: TRBJ2-7
CDR3nt: TGCGCCAGCAGCCAAGATAAGGGGTACGAGCAGTACTTC
CDR3aa: CASSQDKGYEQYF

abundance: NA
v_gene: TRBV5-6
d_gene: TRBD1
j_gene: TRBJ2-1
CDR3nt: TGTGCCAGCAGCCGGACAGGGTTCTACAATGAGCAGTTCTTC
CDR3aa: CASSRTGFYNEQFF

abundance: NA
v_gene: TRBV9
d_gene: NA
j_gene: TRBJ2-2
CDR3nt: TGTGCCAGCAGTGGGGGGACAGCCCGAACCGGGGAGCTGTTTTTT
CDR3aa: CASSGGTARTGELFF

abundance: NA
v_gene: TRBV11-2
d_gene: NA
j_gene: TRBJ2-1
CDR3nt: TGTGCCAGCAGCTTAGATCCCTCCAGGAATGAGCAGTTCTTC
CDR3aa: CASSLDPSRNEQFF

abundance: once
v_gene: TRBV7-8
d_gene: TRBD1
j_gene: TRBJ1-2
CDR3nt: TGTGCCAGCAGCTTAGACCGGACAGGGTGGGGGTACTATGGCTACACCTTC
CDR3aa: CASSLDRTGWGYYGYTF

abundance: NA
v_gene: TRBV7-8
d_gene: TRBD1
j_gene: TRBJ2-5
CDR3nt: TGTGCCAGCAGCTTACCGGGACAGAGACAAGAGACCCAGTACTTC
CDR3aa: CASSLPGQRQETQYF